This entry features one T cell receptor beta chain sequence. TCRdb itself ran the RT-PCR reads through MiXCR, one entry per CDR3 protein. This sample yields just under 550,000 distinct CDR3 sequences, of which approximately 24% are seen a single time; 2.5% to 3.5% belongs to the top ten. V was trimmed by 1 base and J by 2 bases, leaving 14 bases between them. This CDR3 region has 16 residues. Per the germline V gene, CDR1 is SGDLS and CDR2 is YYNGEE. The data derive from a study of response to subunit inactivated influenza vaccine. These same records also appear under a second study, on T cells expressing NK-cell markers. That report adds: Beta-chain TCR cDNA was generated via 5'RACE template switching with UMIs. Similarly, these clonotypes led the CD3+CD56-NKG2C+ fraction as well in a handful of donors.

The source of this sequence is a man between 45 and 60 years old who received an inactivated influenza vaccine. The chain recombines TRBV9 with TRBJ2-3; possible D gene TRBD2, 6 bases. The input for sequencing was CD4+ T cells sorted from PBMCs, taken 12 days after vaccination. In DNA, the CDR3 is TGTGCCAGCAGCGTACGAGGGAGGTCAGACACAGATACGCAGTATTTT. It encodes CASSVRGRSDTDTQYF.